The entry below describes one T cell receptor (beta chain). TCRdb ran MiXCR on the RT-PCR reads and lists one entry per CDR3 protein. The table shows 650,000 to 800,000 distinct CDR3 sequences, with about a fifth occurring only once. CDR1 is SGHAT and CDR2 is FQNNGV in the germline V gene. The CDR3 length is 14 residues. Trimming cost V 10 bases and J 3 bases, with 17 bases left between them. This entry is derived from a study of response to subunit inactivated influenza vaccine. This receptor was identified in a man over 45 who received an inactivated influenza vaccine. Sequences were derived from PBMCs from blood, sampled less than 6 days after vaccination. V gene TRBV11-2 combines with J gene TRBJ2-3; perhaps TRBD2 as D (7 bases). CDR3 nucleotides: TGTGCCACTCCGGGGGGCGATGGGACAGATACGCAGTATTTT. Translated, it gives CATPGGDGTDTQYF.